Below, 17 T cell receptor beta chains from the same sample are listed, as sequenced in a study of vaccination effects on CD4 cells after COVID-19. No antigen is known for these receptors. Before sequencing, viral peptide pools were used by the ViraFEST assay to expand antigen-specific CD4+ T cells. CD4+ T cell isolation took place after approximately 11 days of culture. Infection with SARS-CoV-2 occurred in the person between March and December 2020, and PCR confirmed it. Here immunoSEQ multiplex PCR was the method, and the copy in TCRdb shows in-frame clones only, minus some. The sample includes about 36,000 clones, around 72% of them seen just once. The specimen was CD4+ T cells from PBMCs cultured with HCoV-NL63 spike peptides, collected before COVID-19 vaccination. The receptors come from a human donor who had a prior SARS-CoV-2 infection.

The rearrangement uses TRBV7-8 and TRBJ2-3; TRBD1 aligns across 10 bases. The CDR3 has 17 amino acids. CDR1 and CDR2 from the germline V gene are SGHVS and FQNEAQ. V gave up 3 bases and J gave up 3 bases; unmatched junction bases: 9. The CDR3 is CASSFPLWGQGTDTQYF. Here the CDR3 DNA reads TGTGCCAGCAGCTTCCCCTTGTGGGGACAGGGGACAGATACGCAGTATTTT.

The CDR3 DNA reads TGTGCCAGCTCACCCATAGGGTACGACTACAATGAGCAGTTCTTC. It yields the protein CASSPIGYDYNEQFF. This chain uses TRBV18 with TRBJ2-1; D is uncertain. This CDR3 is built from 15 residues. From germline, CDR1 is KGHSH and CDR2 LQKENI. V shed 3 bases and J shed 3 bases, with 12 bases lying between them.

This clone was detected only a few times. The CDR3 bases are TGTGCCAGCAGCCTAGGGACAGGGGGCGGAGGTGAGCAGTTCTTC. It specifies CASSLGTGGGGEQFF. V is TRBV7-3 and J is TRBJ2-1, with TRBD1 matching over 12 bases. The CDR3 length is 15 residues. The J segment lost 9 bases and the V segment lost 5 bases, leaving 8 bases of the junction unmatched. Germline CDR1 is SGHTA and CDR2 is FQGTGA.

V and J are TRBV24-1 and TRBJ2-1; TRBD2 matches 8 bases. The V gene end was trimmed by 4 bases and the J gene end by 8 bases; junction bases not matched to a gene: 12. The CDR3 runs 16 residues. Germline CDR1 reads KGHDR; CDR2 reads SFDVKD. The CDR3 coding sequence is TGTGCCACCAGTGACAACAGCGGGAGAAATACCCATGAGCAGTTCTTC. As protein: CATSDNSGRNTHEQFF.

This sequence joins TRBV20-1 and TRBJ2-5; 10 bases are shared with TRBD2. The CDR3 spans 14 residues. The V segment lost 3 bases and the J segment 3 bases; nucleotides outside the gene matches: 4. Germline values: CDR1 DFQATT, CDR2 SNEGSKA (reference sequence). The CDR3 here is CSASLAGEEETQYF. The CDR3 bases are TGCAGTGCTAGTCTAGCGGGAGAGGAAGAGACCCAGTACTTC.

V is TRBV9 and J is TRBJ2-3; D is uncertain. The CDR3 has 15 residues. V was clipped by 0 bases and J by 0 bases, with 8 bases between them. Per the germline V gene, CDR1 is SGDLS and CDR2 is YYNGEE. This CDR3 is CASSVGWLSTDTQYF. CDR3 nucleotide sequence: TGTGCCAGCAGCGTAGGTTGGCTTAGCACAGATACGCAGTATTTT.

In DNA, the CDR3 is TGTGCCAGCAGCTTCGTCTTGGGACAGGGCTATGGCTACACCTTC. It specifies CASSFVLGQGYGYTF. The chain joins TRBV5-4 to TRBJ1-2; TRBD1 agrees at 9 bases. J was trimmed by 4 bases and V by 2 bases; bases with no gene match: 6. The CDR3 has 15 residues. Germline V CDR1 and CDR2: SGHNT, YYREEE (reference sequence).

The CDR3: CASSFGLTGELFF. The CDR3 DNA reads TGTGCCAGCAGCTTCGGACTAACCGGGGAGCTGTTTTTT. The rearrangement links TRBV5-6 to TRBJ2-2, with D possibly being TRBD2 (6 bases). Germline assignment: CDR1 SGHDT and CDR2 YYEEEE. CDR3 length: 13 amino acids. The V end was cut by 2 bases, the J end by 5 bases, with 7 bases between.

The chain is built from TRBV7-2 and TRBJ2-2; no clear D gene. CDR1 is SGHTA and CDR2 is FQGNSA in the germline V gene. The CDR3 totals 14 residues. The V gene lost 2 bases and the J gene lost 1 base, with 5 bases spanning the gap. DNA for the CDR3: TGTGCCAGCAGCTTAATGCGGAACACCGGGGAGCTGTTTTTT. Amino acid sequence: CASSLMRNTGELFF.

J is TRBJ1-1 and V is TRBV5-1; no definite D call. The CDR3 contains 14 residues. Germline V CDR1 and CDR2: SGHRS, YFSETQ. V lost 5 bases and J lost 0, with 11 bases in between. CDR3 in amino acids: CASSSTVMNTEAFF. The DNA of the CDR3 is TGCGCCAGCAGTTCGACGGTGATGAACACTGAAGCTTTCTTT.

The chain's CDR3 is CASITMGGTSGANVLTF. Here the CDR3 DNA reads TGTGCCAGCATCACAATGGGGGGGACATCTGGGGCCAACGTCCTGACTTTC. This sequence joins TRBV7-9 and TRBJ2-6; perhaps TRBD2 as D (7 bases). CDR1 and CDR2 from the germline V gene are SEHNR and FQNEAQ (reference sequence). Trimming took 7 bases from V and 1 from J, leaving 17 bases between them. The CDR3 runs 17 residues.

The rearrangement uses TRBV9 and TRBJ2-3, with 8 bases matching TRBD2. The CDR3 totals 15 residues. V gave up 6 bases and J gave up 0 bases; unmatched junction bases: 6. Germline-derived CDR1 and CDR2 are SGDLS and YYNGEE. CDR3 amino acids: CASTGGSWSTDTQYF. The CDR3 DNA is TGTGCCAGCACGGGGGGGTCGTGGAGCACAGATACGCAGTATTTT.

The rearrangement links TRBV3-1 (or the pseudogene TRBV3-2) to TRBJ1-2; TRBD1 agrees at 8 bases. This CDR3 contains 15 residues. Per the germline V gene, CDR1 is LGHDT and CDR2 is YNNKEL (reference sequence). V trimming: 1 base; J trimming: 11 bases; junction bases outside the gene matches: 12. The CDR3 sequence: CASSQGPHRGIRYTF. The CDR3 DNA sequence: TGTGCCAGCAGCCAAGGGCCCCACAGGGGGATTCGGTACACCTTC.

CDR3 amino acids: CASSTQPRGPGVYNEKLFF. In DNA, the CDR3 is TGTGCCAGCAGCACGCAGCCTCGTGGACCAGGGGTCTATAATGAAAAACTGTTTTTT. V gene TRBV5-6 combines with J gene TRBJ1-4; weak D call: TRBD1 (6 bases). The ends were cut back, 4 bases at V and 4 bases at J, with 26 bases in the middle. There are 19 residues in the CDR3. The germline V gene has CDR1 SGHDT and CDR2 YYEEEE.

This chain joins TRBV5-6 and TRBJ2-5; D might be TRBD1 (6 bases). CDR1 is SGHDT, CDR2 YYEEEE, per germline. Trimming shortened V by 1 base and J by 3 bases, and 10 bases separated the two germline ends. The CDR3 consists of 14 residues. Here the CDR3 reads CASSLFYREETQYF. The CDR3 DNA is TGTGCCAGCAGCTTGTTTTACAGGGAAGAGACCCAGTACTTC.

The chain uses TRBV9 and TRBJ1-4; D gene uncertain. This CDR3 is built from 14 residues. The V gene's germline CDR1 is SGDLS and CDR2 YYNGEE. Trimming stripped 3 bases from V and 8 bases from J, with 14 bases between. CDR3 coding DNA: TGTGCCAGCAGCGATTCTCCCGGGTGGGAAAAACTGTTTTTT. Translating it yields CASSDSPGWEKLFF.

J is TRBJ2-7 and V is TRBV5-1, with TRBD2 identical over 8 bases. Germline loops: CDR1 SGHRS, CDR2 YFSETQ. V lost 1 base to trimming and J lost 6 bases; unmatched junction nucleotides: 12. The CDR3 runs to 16 residues. CDR3 protein: CASSLLSGSLTGEQYF. CDR3 sequence (DNA): TGCGCCAGCAGCTTGTTAAGCGGGAGTCTCACTGGCGAGCAGTACTTC.